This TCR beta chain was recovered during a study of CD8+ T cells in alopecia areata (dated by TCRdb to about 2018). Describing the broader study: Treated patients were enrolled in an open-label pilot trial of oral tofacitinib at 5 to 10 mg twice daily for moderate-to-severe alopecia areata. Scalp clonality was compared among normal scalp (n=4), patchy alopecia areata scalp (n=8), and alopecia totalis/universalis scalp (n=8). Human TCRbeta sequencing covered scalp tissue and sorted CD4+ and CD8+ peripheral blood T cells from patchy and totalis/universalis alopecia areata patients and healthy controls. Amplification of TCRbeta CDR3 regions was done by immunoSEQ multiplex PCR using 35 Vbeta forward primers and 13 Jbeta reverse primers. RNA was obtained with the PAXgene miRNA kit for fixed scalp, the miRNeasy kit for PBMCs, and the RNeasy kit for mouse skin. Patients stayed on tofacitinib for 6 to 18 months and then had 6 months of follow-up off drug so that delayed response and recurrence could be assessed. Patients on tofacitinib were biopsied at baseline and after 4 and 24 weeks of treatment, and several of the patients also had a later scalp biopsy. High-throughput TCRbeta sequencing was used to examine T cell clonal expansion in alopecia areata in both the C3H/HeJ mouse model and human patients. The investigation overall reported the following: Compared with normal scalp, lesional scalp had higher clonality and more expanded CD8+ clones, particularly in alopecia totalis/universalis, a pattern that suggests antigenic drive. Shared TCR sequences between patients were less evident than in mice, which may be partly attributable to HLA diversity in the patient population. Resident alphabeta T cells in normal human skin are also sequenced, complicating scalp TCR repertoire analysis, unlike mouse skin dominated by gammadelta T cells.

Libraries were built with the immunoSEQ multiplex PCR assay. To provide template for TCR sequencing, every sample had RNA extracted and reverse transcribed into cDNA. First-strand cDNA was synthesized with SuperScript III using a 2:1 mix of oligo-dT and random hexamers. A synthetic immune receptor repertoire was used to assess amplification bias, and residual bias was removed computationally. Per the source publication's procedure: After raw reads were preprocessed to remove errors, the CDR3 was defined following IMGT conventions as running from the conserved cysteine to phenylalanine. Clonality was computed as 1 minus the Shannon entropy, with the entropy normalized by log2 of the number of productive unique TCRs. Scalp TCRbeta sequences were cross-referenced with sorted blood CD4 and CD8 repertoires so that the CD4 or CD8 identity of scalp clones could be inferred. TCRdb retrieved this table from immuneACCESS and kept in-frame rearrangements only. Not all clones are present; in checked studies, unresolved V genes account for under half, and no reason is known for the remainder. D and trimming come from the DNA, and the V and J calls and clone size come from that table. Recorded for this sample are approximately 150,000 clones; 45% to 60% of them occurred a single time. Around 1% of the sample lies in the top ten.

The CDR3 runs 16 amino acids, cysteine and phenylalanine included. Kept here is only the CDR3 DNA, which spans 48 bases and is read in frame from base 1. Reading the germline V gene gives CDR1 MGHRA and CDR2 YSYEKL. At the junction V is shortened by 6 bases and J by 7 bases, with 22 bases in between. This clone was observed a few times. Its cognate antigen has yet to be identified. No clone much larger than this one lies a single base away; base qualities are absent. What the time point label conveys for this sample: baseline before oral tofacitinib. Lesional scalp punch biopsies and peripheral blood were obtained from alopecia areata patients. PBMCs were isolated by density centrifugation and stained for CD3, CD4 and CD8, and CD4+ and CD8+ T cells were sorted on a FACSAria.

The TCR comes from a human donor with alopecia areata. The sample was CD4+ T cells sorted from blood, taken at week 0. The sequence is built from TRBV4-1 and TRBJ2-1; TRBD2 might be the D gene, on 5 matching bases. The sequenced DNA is TGCGCCAGCAGACCAAGATCGGAGGTAGCGAGGAATGAGCAGTTCTTC. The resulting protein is CASRPRSEVARNEQFF.